Shown below are 15 T cell receptor beta chains from a single sample sequenced in a study of blood T cells in healthy people across ages. For the second PCR, which ran for about 7 to 11 cycles, a sample-barcoded 5' primer and a J-beta primer mix were used. TCRdb used MiXCR to reprocess the 5' RACE reads, holding one entry per CDR3 protein. The sample has about 1.4 million distinct CDR3 sequences; 59% are singletons. The sequencing sample was made of blood. The receptors shown here come from a man younger than 35 in good health.

The rearrangement joins TRBV5-6 to TRBJ1-2; D ambiguous. This CDR3 contains 16 residues. Trimming left V 3 bases short and J 2 bases short, with 17 bases between. Germline CDR1 SGHDT, CDR2 YYEEEE. The CDR3 region has the DNA TGTGCCAGCAGCTACTACCCAGAGGGAGACAACTATGGCTACACCTTC. This encodes CASSYYPEGDNYGYTF.

The chain joins TRBV20-1 to TRBJ2-1; D remains unclear. Trimming took 0 bases from V and 13 from J, leaving 16 bases between them. This CDR3 is 13 amino acids long. CDR1 is DFQATT and CDR2 is SNEGSKA in the germline V gene (reference sequence). The DNA for the CDR3 is TGCAGTGCTAGAGACGTCAGCCAAGAGACCCAGTTCTTC. The encoded protein is CSARDVSQETQFF.

This sequence joins TRBV3-1 and TRBJ2-3, with a tentative D call TRBD2 (5 bases). V shed 0 bases and J shed 0 bases, with 10 bases lying between them. This CDR3 has 16 residues. The germline CDR1 and CDR2 sequences are LGHDT and YNNKEL (reference sequence). The CDR3 sequence is CASSQDAGGSTDTQYF. CDR3 coding DNA: TGTGCCAGCAGCCAAGATGCGGGCGGGAGCACAGATACGCAGTATTTT.

As to this clonotype: The junction and the germline gene differ at one end; a read error may be behind it. The chain links TRBV3-1 to TRBJ2-6; D uncertain. Germline CDR1 is LGHDT and CDR2 is YNNKEL (reference sequence). This CDR3 has 16 residues. The CDR3 sequence is CASRQGSGSGANVLTF. For the CDR3, the DNA is TGTGCCAGCCGCCAAGGTTCGGGTTCTGGGGCCAACGTCCTGACTTTC.

This sequence joins TRBV10-2 and TRBJ2-3; TRBD2 matches 8 bases. Germline V gene data show CDR1 as WSHSY and CDR2 as SAAADI. V lost 0 bases, J lost 7 bases, and 6 bases stayed unmatched. The CDR3 is 15 residues long. This CDR3 reads CASSESAGGTYTQYF. Written as DNA, the CDR3 is TGCGCCAGCAGTGAGTCTGCGGGGGGCACCTATACGCAGTATTTT.

This chain connects TRBV12-3 or TRBV12-4 to TRBJ1-1, with a possible D match to TRBD1 (6 bases). V was shortened by 7 bases and J by 6 bases, with 18 bases between the two germline ends. The CDR3 runs 14 residues. CDR3 sequence: CASNNGGGRAEAFF. DNA for the CDR3: TGTGCCAGCAATAATGGAGGGGGTAGGGCTGAAGCTTTCTTT.

J is TRBJ2-4 and V is TRBV7-9, with 7 bases aligning to TRBD1. The J call is in doubt because the DNA end fits TRBJ2-7 better. Germline V CDR1 and CDR2: SEHNR, FQNEAQ (reference sequence). This CDR3 contains 15 residues. The CDR3 reads CASSLAYRGPYEQYF. In nucleotides, the CDR3 is TGTGCCAGCAGCTTAGCGTACAGGGGACCCTACGAGCAGTACTTC.

As regards this clonotype: One end of the junction fails to match germline, which may point to a read error. V gene TRBV7-8 combines with J gene TRBJ2-7; a possible D gene is TRBD2 (5 bases). This CDR3 region has 13 residues. Germline V gene sequence: CDR1 SGHVS, CDR2 FQNEAQ. The CDR3, as DNA: TGTGCCAGCAGCTTGTCAGACTACTACGGGCAGTACTTC. Amino acids: CASSLSDYYGQYF. Full variable domain (remainder filled in from reference TRBV7-8 and TRBJ2-7): GAGVSQSPRYKVAKRGQDVALRCDPISGHVSLFWYQQALGQGPEFLTYFQNEAQLDKSGLPSDRFFAERPEGSVSTLKIQRTQQEDSAVYLCASSLSDYYGQYFGPGTRLTVT.

The J gene is TRBJ1-2, the V gene TRBV24-1; 10 bases fit TRBD1. The junction had 4 bases not matched to a gene; V was cut back by 3 bases and J by 10 bases. CDR3 length: 13 residues. The V gene's germline CDR1 is KGHDR and CDR2 SFDVKD. The CDR3 loop reads CATSDRGQGTYTF. The DNA for the CDR3 is TGTGCCACCAGTGATAGGGGACAGGGGACCTACACCTTC.

This sequence joins TRBV6-2 or TRBV6-3 and TRBJ2-4; either TRBD1 or TRBD2 may supply D (5 bases each). There are 15 residues in the CDR3. The germline V gene encodes CDR1 MNHEY and CDR2 SVGEGT. V was trimmed by 2 bases and J by 1 base, leaving 9 bases between them. The CDR3 here is CASSYRGVAKNIQYF. For the CDR3, the DNA is TGTGCCAGCAGTTACCGAGGGGTTGCCAAAAACATTCAGTACTTC.

In its sample, this clonotype was seen a few times. The J gene is TRBJ2-5, the V gene TRBV27; no reliable D call. V lost 2 bases and J lost 5, with 18 bases in between. Germline V CDR1 and CDR2: MNHEY, SMNVEV (reference sequence). CDR3 length: 16 amino acids. This CDR3 reads CASSLLGPRLTETQYF. CDR3 DNA sequence: TGTGCCAGCAGTTTACTTGGGCCCCGATTAACGGAGACCCAGTACTTC.

The CDR3 DNA follows: TGCGCCAGCAGCCCCACCTCCAGCGCGGGGGGTCGGGCAGATACGCAGTATTTT. Protein product: CASSPTSSAGGRADTQYF. V usage is TRBV4-3 and J usage is TRBJ2-3, with 8 bases that match TRBD2. Per the germline V gene, CDR1 is LGHNA and CDR2 is YSLEER. This CDR3 is 18 amino acids long. V was pared by 4 bases and J by 4 bases, with 16 bases of the junction left unmatched.

The chain recombines TRBV7-6 with TRBJ2-6, with a weak D call TRBD2 (6 bases). CDR1 is SGHVS and CDR2 is FNYEAQ in the germline V gene. CDR3 length: 16 residues. V lost 4 bases, J lost 1 base, and 11 bases lay in between. In nucleotides, the CDR3 is TGTGCCAGCAGCTCCCCTCGGGAGTCTGGGGCCAACGTCCTGACTTTC. Translated, it gives CASSSPRESGANVLTF.

In this sample, this clonotype turned up a few times. The chain carries TRBV7-2 and TRBJ2-7; D possibly corresponds to TRBD2 (5 bases). CDR3 length: 14 residues. The germline V and J ends were trimmed by 3 bases and 1 base, with 10 bases remaining between them. Germline CDR1 SGHTA, CDR2 FQGNSA. The CDR3 DNA reads TGTGCCAGCAGCTTCTCAGAGCGGTCCTACGAGCAGTACTTC. Protein product: CASSFSERSYEQYF. Variable domain in full (rest from reference TRBV7-2 and TRBJ2-7): GAGVSQSPSNKVTEKGKDVELRCDPISGHTALYWYRQSLGQGLEFLIYFQGNSAPDKSGLPSDRFSAERTGGSVSTLTIQRTQQEDSAVYLCASSFSERSYEQYFGPGTRLTVT.

The V gene is TRBV4-3, the J gene TRBJ1-2; D is uncertain. Trimming cost V 0 bases and J 8 bases, with 13 bases left between them. Germline CDR1 reads LGHNA; CDR2 reads YSLEER. This CDR3 is 14 amino acids long. As DNA, the CDR3 is TGCGCCAGCAGCCAAGATCTTGGGGAAGGAGGCTACACCTTC. Translated: CASSQDLGEGGYTF.